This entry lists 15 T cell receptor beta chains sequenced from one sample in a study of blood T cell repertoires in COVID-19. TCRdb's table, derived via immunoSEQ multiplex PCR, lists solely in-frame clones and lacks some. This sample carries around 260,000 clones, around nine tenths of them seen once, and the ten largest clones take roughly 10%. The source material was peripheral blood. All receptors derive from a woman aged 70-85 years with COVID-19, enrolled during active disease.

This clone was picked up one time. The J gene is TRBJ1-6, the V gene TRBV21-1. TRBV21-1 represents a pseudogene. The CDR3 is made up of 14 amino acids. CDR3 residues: CASTDGAAHSPLHF. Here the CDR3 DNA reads TGTGCCAGCACCGACGGTGCAGCGCATTCACCCCTCCACTTT.

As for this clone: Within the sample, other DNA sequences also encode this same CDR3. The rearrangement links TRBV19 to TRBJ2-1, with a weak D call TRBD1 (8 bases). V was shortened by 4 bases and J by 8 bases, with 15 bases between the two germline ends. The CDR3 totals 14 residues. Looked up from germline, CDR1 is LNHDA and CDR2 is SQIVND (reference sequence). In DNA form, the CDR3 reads TGTGCCAGTAGTAGCTACAGGGGGAGGGATGAGCAGTTCTTC. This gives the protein CASSSYRGRDEQFF.

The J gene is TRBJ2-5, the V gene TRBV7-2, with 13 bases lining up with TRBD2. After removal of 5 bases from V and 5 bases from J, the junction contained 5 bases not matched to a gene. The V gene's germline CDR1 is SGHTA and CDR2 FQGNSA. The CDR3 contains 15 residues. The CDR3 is CASSRGLAGVETQYF. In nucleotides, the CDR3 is TGTGCCAGCAGCCGCGGACTAGCGGGAGTGGAGACCCAGTACTTC.

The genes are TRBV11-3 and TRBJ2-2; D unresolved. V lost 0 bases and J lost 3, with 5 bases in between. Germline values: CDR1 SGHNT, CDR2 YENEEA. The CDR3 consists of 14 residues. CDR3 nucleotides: TGTGCCAGCAGCTTAGATCTTGACACCGGGGAGCTGTTTTTT. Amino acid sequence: CASSLDLDTGELFF.

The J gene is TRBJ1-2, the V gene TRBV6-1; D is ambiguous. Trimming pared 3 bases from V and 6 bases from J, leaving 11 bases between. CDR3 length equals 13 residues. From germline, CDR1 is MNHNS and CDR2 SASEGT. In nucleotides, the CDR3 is TGTGCCAGCAGTGAGGGGAGAGGAGATGGCTACACCTTC. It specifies CASSEGRGDGYTF.

The CDR3 sequence is CASSYSRKGLWDYEQYF. As DNA, the CDR3 is TGTGCCAGCAGTTACTCGCGTAAGGGGCTTTGGGACTACGAGCAGTACTTC. This rearrangement joins TRBV6-2 or TRBV6-3 to TRBJ2-7; D might be TRBD1 (5 bases). CDR1 is MNHEY and CDR2 is SVGEGT in the germline V gene. The CDR3 spans 17 residues. Trimming removed 0 bases at V and 3 bases at J, with 18 bases between.

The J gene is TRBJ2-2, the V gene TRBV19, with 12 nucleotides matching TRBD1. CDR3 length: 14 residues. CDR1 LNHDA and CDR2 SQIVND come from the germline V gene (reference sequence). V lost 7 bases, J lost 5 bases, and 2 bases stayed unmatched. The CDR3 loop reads CASKGQGATGELFF. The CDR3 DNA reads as TGTGCCAGTAAGGGACAGGGGGCAACCGGGGAGCTGTTTTTT.

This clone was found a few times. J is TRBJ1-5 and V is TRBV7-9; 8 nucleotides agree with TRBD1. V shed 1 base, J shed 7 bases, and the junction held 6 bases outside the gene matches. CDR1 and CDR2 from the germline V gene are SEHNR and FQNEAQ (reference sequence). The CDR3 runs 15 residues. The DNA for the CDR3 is TGTGCCAGCAGCTTAGGGGACGGACAGGGCCAGCCCCAGCATTTT. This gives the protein CASSLGDGQGQPQHF. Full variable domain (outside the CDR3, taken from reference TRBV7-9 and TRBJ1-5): DTGVSQNPRHKITKRGQNVTFRCDPISEHNRLYWYRQTLGQGPEFLTYFQNEAQLEKSRLLSDRFSAERPKGSFSTLEIQRTEQGDSAMYLCASSLGDGQGQPQHFGDGTRLSIL.

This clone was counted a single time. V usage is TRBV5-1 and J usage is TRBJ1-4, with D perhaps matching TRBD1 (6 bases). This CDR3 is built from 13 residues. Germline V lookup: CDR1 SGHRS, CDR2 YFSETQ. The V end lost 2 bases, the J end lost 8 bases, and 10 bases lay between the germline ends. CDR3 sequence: CASSLGGHEKLFF. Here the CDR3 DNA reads TGCGCCAGCAGCTTAGGGGGTCACGAAAAACTGTTTTTT. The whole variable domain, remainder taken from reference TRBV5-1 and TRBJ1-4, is KAGVTQTPRYLIKTRGQQVTLSCSPISGHRSVSWYQQTPGQGLQFLFEYFSETQRNKGNFPGRFSGRQFSNSRSEMNVSTLELGDSALYLCASSLGGHEKLFFGSGTQLSVL.

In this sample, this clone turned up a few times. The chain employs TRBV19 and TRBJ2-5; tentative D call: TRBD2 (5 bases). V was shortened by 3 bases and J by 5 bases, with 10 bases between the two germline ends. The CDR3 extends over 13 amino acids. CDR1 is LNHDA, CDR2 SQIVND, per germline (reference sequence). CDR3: CASSIGGWETQYF. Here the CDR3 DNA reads TGTGCCAGTAGTATCGGAGGATGGGAGACCCAGTACTTC. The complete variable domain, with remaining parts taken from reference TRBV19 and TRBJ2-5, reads DGGITQSPKYLFRKEGQNVTLSCEQNLNHDAMYWYRQDPGQGLRLIYYSQIVNDFQKGDIAEGYSVSREKKESFPLTVTSAQKNPTAFYLCASSIGGWETQYFGPGTRLLVL.

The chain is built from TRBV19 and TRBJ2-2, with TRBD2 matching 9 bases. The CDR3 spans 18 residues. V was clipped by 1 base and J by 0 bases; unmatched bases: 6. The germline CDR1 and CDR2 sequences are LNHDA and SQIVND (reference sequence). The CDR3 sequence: CASSIVGLAGSNTGELFF. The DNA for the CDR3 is TGTGCCAGTAGTATAGTCGGCCTAGCGGGATCGAACACCGGGGAGCTGTTTTTT.

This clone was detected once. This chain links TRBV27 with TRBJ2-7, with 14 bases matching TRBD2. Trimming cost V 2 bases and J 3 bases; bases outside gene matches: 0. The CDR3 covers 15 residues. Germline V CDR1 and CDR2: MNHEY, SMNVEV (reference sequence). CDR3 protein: CASSLGTSGGYEQYF. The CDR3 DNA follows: TGTGCCAGCAGTTTAGGGACTAGCGGGGGCTACGAGCAGTACTTC.

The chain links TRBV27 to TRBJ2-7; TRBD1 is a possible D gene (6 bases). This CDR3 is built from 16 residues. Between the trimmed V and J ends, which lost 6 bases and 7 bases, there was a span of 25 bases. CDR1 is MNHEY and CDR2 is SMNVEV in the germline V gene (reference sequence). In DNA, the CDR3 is TGTGCCAGCAGCGTGCTGTCGGACAGAGGTTTACGGGAGCAGTACTTC. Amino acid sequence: CASSVLSDRGLREQYF.

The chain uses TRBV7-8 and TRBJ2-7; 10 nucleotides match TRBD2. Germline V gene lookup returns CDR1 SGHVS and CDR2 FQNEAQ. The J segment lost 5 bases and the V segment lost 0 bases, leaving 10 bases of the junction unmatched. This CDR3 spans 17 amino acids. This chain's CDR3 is CASSLAQLAGGVDEQYF. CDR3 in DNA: TGTGCCAGCAGCTTAGCGCAATTAGCGGGAGGTGTGGACGAGCAGTACTTC.

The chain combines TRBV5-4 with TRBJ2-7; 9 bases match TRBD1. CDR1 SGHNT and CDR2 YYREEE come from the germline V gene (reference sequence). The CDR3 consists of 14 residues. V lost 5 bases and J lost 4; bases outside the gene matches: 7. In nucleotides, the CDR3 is TGTGCCAGCAGTCCGGGACAGGGTATATACGAGCAGTACTTC. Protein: CASSPGQGIYEQYF.